This T cell receptor (beta chain) was recovered during a study of cytomegalovirus exposure and HLA in healthy donors. Study-wide results and caveats: TRBV6-2, TRBV6-3 and some other V segments were unresolvable in 87-base-pair reads. Donors belonging to an Asian-associated ancestry cluster reportedly showed fewer N-insertions in productive TCRs than the approximately 670-donor mean, according to what a later analysis found.

This CDR3 spans 17 amino acids. The V gene end was trimmed by 5 bases and the J gene end by 5 bases; junction bases not matched to a gene: 15. Germline V CDR1 and CDR2: SEHNR, FQNEAQ (reference sequence). 60 Vbeta and 13 Jbeta primers were used in PCR. The protocol was immunoSEQ multiplex PCR, while the TCRdb copy is restricted to in-frame clones and leaves out a portion. The sample has approximately 250,000 clones, about 88% seen once; the top ten hold 0.24%. Points on this clone: Antigen: not known.

V usage is TRBV7-9 and J usage is TRBJ1-2; TRBD1 aligns across 9 bases. This TCR came from a girl aged 2-10 years in good health and CMV-seronegative. Sequences were obtained from PBMCs. CDR3 region: CASSPGTGRNPGYGYTF. The CDR3 region has the DNA TGTGCCAGCAGCCCTGGGACAGGGAGGAATCCCGGTTATGGCTACACCTTC.